The clone carrying this TCR beta chain was picked up one time. Clones were read by immunoSEQ multiplex PCR, and TCRdb kept only the in-frame ones, dropping some. The repertoire holds about 98,000 clones, with 82% as singletons. Looked up from germline, CDR1 is LNHDA and CDR2 is SQIVND (reference sequence). Trimming took off 8 bases at V and 1 base at J, with 5 bases between the two ends. This CDR3 is 11 amino acids long. These data come from a study of blood T cell repertoires in COVID-19. Sequencing was performed on peripheral blood. The receptor was derived from a man aged 70-80 years with active or convalescent COVID-19. The V gene is TRBV19, the J gene TRBJ1-1; the D gene is possibly TRBD1 (5 bases). In DNA form, the CDR3 reads TGTGCCAGTGGACAGAACACTGAAGCTTTCTTT. This translates into CASGQNTEAFF.